This T cell receptor beta chain was identified during a study of T-cell memory formation after mild COVID-19. The CDR3 length is 14 residues. CDR1 SNHLY and CDR2 FYNNEI come from the germline V gene. V was shortened by 7 bases and J by 3 bases, with 15 bases between the two germline ends. TCRdb reanalysed the 5' RACE reads using MiXCR and keeps one entry per CDR3 protein. This sample has about 82,000 distinct CDR3 sequences; around an eighth occur once, and the top ten carry about a quarter. Whole-study findings and limits: Cross-reactive memory appears to have joined, as suggested by some responding clones showing up in pre-infection memory. Clones that shrank (day 15 to 85) were balanced CD4/CD8, whereas later expanders leaned CD4+. CD4+ contracting clones lay mainly in CM and EM, CD8+ ones in EMRA.

Concerning this clonotype itself: Antigen: not known.

Sequences were obtained from PBMCs or a T cell subset sorted from them (not recorded which). This chain connects TRBV2 to TRBJ1-1; D gene unclear. The origin of this receptor is an adult woman who had mild COVID-19 (a few samples of this study predate the infection). Cell type and time point are not known. CDR3 in amino acids: CASIDYSWDTEAFF. CDR3 nucleotides: TGTGCCAGCATCGATTACAGCTGGGACACTGAAGCTTTCTTT. The whole variable domain, remainder taken from reference TRBV2 and TRBJ1-1, is EPEVTQTPSHQVTQMGQEVILRCVPISNHLYFYWYRQILGQKVEFLVSFYNNEISEKSEIFDDQFSVERPDGSNFTLKIRSTKLEDSAMYFCASIDYSWDTEAFFGQGTRLTVV.